These 20 T cell receptor beta chains share one sample of origin, sequenced in a study of blood T cells in healthy people across ages. It was with a sample-barcoded 5' primer and a J-beta primer mix that a second PCR of roughly 7 to 12 cycles was run. TCRdb analysed the 5' RACE reads with MiXCR anew, one entry per CDR3 protein. The table records hundreds of thousands of distinct CDR3 sequences, over 40% of them present only once. The specimen was blood. These receptors were collected from an elderly man in good health.

With regard to this clonotype: A single base separates this from a much larger clone, so it may be a read error. The gene calls are TRBV24-1 and TRBJ2-1; TRBD1 agrees at 8 bases. Germline CDR1 and CDR2: KGHDR and SFDVKD. CDR3 length: 14 amino acids. CDR3 amino acids: CTTSATGVVNEQFF. CDR3 sequence (DNA): TGTACCACCAGCGCGACAGGGGTTGTGAATGAGCAGTTCTTC.

The rearrangement links TRBV20-1 to TRBJ2-1; TRBD2 agrees at 7 bases. The germline CDR1 and CDR2 sequences are DFQATT and SNEGSKA (reference sequence). This CDR3 contains 14 residues. The trim removed 5 bases at V and 5 bases at J, leaving 9 bases unmatched. The CDR3 here is CSALRTSFDNEQFF. The CDR3 DNA is TGCAGTGCTCTCCGGACTAGTTTCGACAATGAGCAGTTCTTC.

This clonotype has only a few counts. The chain joins TRBV6-2 or TRBV6-3 to TRBJ2-7, with 10 bases matching TRBD1. V was clipped by 2 bases and J by 3 bases; unmatched bases: 4. The CDR3 covers 15 residues. Germline CDR1 reads MNHEY; CDR2 reads SVGEGT. The CDR3 bases are TGTGCCAGCAGTTACATGGACAGGGGGGTCTACGAGCAGTACTTC. It translates to CASSYMDRGVYEQYF.

In its sample, this clonotype was seen many times. A single base separates this from a much larger clone, so it may be a read error. The chain is built from TRBV4-3 and TRBJ1-2; D gene uncertain. CDR1 LGHNA and CDR2 YSLEER come from the germline V gene. V gave up 4 bases and J gave up 0 bases, with 15 bases separating them. This CDR3 region has 16 residues. The CDR3 bases are TGCGCCAGCAGCCGGGATAACGTTCTACCTAACTATGGCTACACCTTC. This codes for CASSRDNVLPNYGYTF.

The V and J genes are TRBV6-2 or TRBV6-3 and TRBJ2-7; D remains unclear. Trimming left V 1 base short and J 4 bases short, with 11 bases between. Germline-derived CDR1 and CDR2 are MNHEY and SVGEGT. The CDR3 has 14 amino acids. CDR3 amino acids: CASSYLGPGYEQYF. The CDR3 nucleotides read TGTGCCAGCAGTTACTTGGGCCCTGGATACGAGCAGTACTTC.

The rearrangement uses TRBV6-2 or TRBV6-3 and TRBJ1-3, with D perhaps TRBD1 (5 bases). V lost 0 bases to trimming and J lost 0 bases, with 12 bases between them. The CDR3 runs 17 residues. Germline V gene data show CDR1 as MNHEY and CDR2 as SVGEGT. The chain's CDR3 is CASSYSAAGGSGNTIYF. DNA for the CDR3: TGTGCCAGCAGTTACTCGGCTGCGGGGGGCTCTGGAAACACCATATATTTT.

The chain combines TRBV6-2 or TRBV6-3 with TRBJ2-6; D remains ambiguous. The V and J ends lost 6 bases and 1 base respectively, with 10 bases between them. The CDR3 length is 15 residues. Per germline, CDR1 MNHEY and CDR2 SVGEGT. CDR3 in DNA: TGTGCCAGCAGCCACCCGGCTTCTGGGGCCAACGTCCTGACTTTC. Translating it yields CASSHPASGANVLTF.

There are many counts of this clonotype. The V call is TRBV2, the J call TRBJ1-5; 7 bases match TRBD1. The V gene end was trimmed by 6 bases and the J gene end by 3 bases; junction bases not matched to a gene: 11. There are 16 residues in the CDR3. From germline, CDR1 is SNHLY and CDR2 FYNNEI. The chain's CDR3 is CASSEGQISFNQPQHF. In DNA form, the CDR3 reads TGTGCCAGCAGCGAGGGACAGATAAGCTTCAATCAGCCCCAGCATTTT. Complete variable domain (other parts from reference TRBV2 and TRBJ1-5): EPEVTQTPSHQVTQMGQEVILRCVPISNHLYFYWYRQILGQKVEFLVSFYNNEISEKSEIFDDQFSVERPDGSNFTLKIRSTKLEDSAMYFCASSEGQISFNQPQHFGDGTRLSIL.

This clonotype came up a few times. CDR3 residues: CASRRSSGFTDTQYF. The CDR3 nucleotides read TGCGCCAGCAGGCGGTCTAGCGGGTTCACAGATACGCAGTATTTT. V gene TRBV4-1 combines with J gene TRBJ2-3; TRBD2 aligns across 8 bases. This CDR3 contains 15 residues. Per the germline V gene, CDR1 is MGHRA and CDR2 is YSYEKL. With 6 bases clipped from V and 2 bases from J, the junction kept 7 bases outside the gene matches.

This clonotype was counted a few times. This chain connects TRBV7-9 to TRBJ1-2; 12 bases match TRBD1. V trimming: 5 bases; J trimming: 8 bases; junction bases outside the gene matches: 6. Germline loops: CDR1 SEHNR, CDR2 FQNEAQ (reference sequence). This CDR3 has 14 residues. This CDR3 is CASSRGQGAFGYTF. Here the CDR3 DNA reads TGTGCCAGCAGCCGGGGACAGGGGGCGTTCGGCTACACCTTC.

Details on this clonotype: At one boundary the junction diverges from the germline segment, which might be a read error. This chain uses TRBV6-5 with TRBJ2-1; 8 bases align to TRBD2. The CDR3 contains 16 residues. The germline gives CDR1 MNHEY, CDR2 SVGAGI. CDR3 sequence (DNA): TGTGCCAGCAGTTACCGACTAGCGCGGGCCTACAATGAGCAGTTATTC. It yields the protein CASSYRLARAYNEQLF.

This rearrangement joins TRBV20-1 to TRBJ1-6, with D tentatively TRBD1 (5 bases). CDR1 DFQATT and CDR2 SNEGSKA come from the germline V gene (reference sequence). The CDR3 is made up of 15 amino acids. The V gene lost 5 bases and the J gene lost 5 bases, with 16 bases spanning the gap. CDR3 amino acids: CSALSPGPHNSPLHF. The CDR3 DNA follows: TGCAGTGCTCTATCCCCGGGACCCCATAATTCACCCCTCCACTTT.

This clonotype was seen a handful of times. The J gene is TRBJ2-5, the V gene TRBV25-1; TRBD2 agrees at 9 bases. CDR3 length equals 13 residues. Trimming at V came to 7 bases and at J to 11 bases, leaving 11 bases not matched to a gene. CDR1 and CDR2 from the germline V gene are MGHDK and SYGVNS. The DNA of the CDR3 is TGTGCCAGCACCCTAGCGGGAAAACATGAGCAGTACTTC. Translating gives CASTLAGKHEQYF.

V usage is TRBV20-1 and J usage is TRBJ1-5; 7 bases fit TRBD1. The CDR3 has 16 residues. Germline V lookup: CDR1 DFQATT, CDR2 SNEGSKA (reference sequence). Trimming took 2 bases from V and 1 from J; bases not matched to a gene: 8. DNA for the CDR3: TGCAGTGCTAGAAGAAGGGCAGGGGGAAGCAATCAGCCCCAGCATTTT. Amino acids: CSARRRAGGSNQPQHF.

The chain recombines TRBV7-2 with TRBJ1-6, with unresolved D. Germline V gene lookup returns CDR1 SGHTA and CDR2 FQGNSA. CDR3 size: 17 residues. Trimming took off 10 bases at V and 5 bases at J, with 24 bases between the two ends. The CDR3 here is CANNRLGFEANNSPLHF. The CDR3 coding sequence is TGTGCCAATAACCGGTTGGGATTTGAGGCGAATAATTCACCCCTCCACTTT.

This chain joins TRBV7-9 and TRBJ2-3; possibly TRBD2 for D (6 bases). Trimming took 4 bases from V and 2 from J, leaving 19 bases between them. The length of the CDR3 is 17 residues. Germline CDR1 is SEHNR and CDR2 is FQNEAQ (reference sequence). The CDR3 loop is CASSWPGTRQNTDTQYF. The CDR3 nucleotides are TGTGCCAGCAGCTGGCCCGGGACTCGCCAAAACACAGATACGCAGTATTTT. The whole variable domain, filled in from reference TRBV7-9 and TRBJ2-3, reads DTGVSQNPRHKITKRGQNVTFRCDPISEHNRLYWYRQTLGQGPEFLTYFQNEAQLEKSRLLSDRFSAERPKGSFSTLEIQRTEQGDSAMYLCASSWPGTRQNTDTQYFGPGTRLTVL.

This clonotype appeared a few times. The CDR3 protein is CASSLEVWVCYTF. CDR3 in DNA: TGTGCCAGCAGCCTAGAGGTGTGGGTTTGCTACACCTTC. This chain links TRBV3-1 with TRBJ1-2; D not certain. Trimming stripped 4 bases from V and 9 bases from J, with 15 bases between. Germline CDR1 is LGHDT and CDR2 is YNNKEL (reference sequence). CDR3 size: 13 residues.

The V call is TRBV4-3, the J call TRBJ1-2; D ambiguous. Germline-derived CDR1 and CDR2 are LGHNA and YSLEER. There are 14 residues in the CDR3. V lost 0 bases and J 7 bases, leaving 12 bases between the germline ends. The CDR3 sequence: CASSQEPVLGGYTF. CDR3 DNA: TGCGCCAGCAGCCAAGAACCGGTCTTGGGTGGCTACACCTTC.

The chain couples TRBV7-6 to TRBJ1-4; D call uncertain. V lost 0 bases to trimming and J lost 5 bases, with 13 bases between them. This CDR3 spans 16 amino acids. CDR1 SGHVS and CDR2 FNYEAQ come from the germline V gene. The CDR3 protein is CASSLAPGPPNEKLFF. The DNA of the CDR3 is TGTGCCAGCAGCTTAGCTCCCGGGCCCCCAAATGAAAAACTGTTTTTT.

There are a few counts of this clonotype. This chain connects TRBV7-2 to TRBJ2-3, with 9 positions matching TRBD1. The CDR3 is 16 residues long. Germline V gene sequence: CDR1 SGHTA, CDR2 FQGNSA. Trimming cost V 7 bases and J 4 bases; bases outside gene matches: 12. The CDR3 loop reads CASIHQTGTGSDTQYF. In DNA, the CDR3 is TGTGCCAGCATCCATCAAACCGGGACAGGGTCAGATACGCAGTATTTT.